This is a list of T cell receptor beta chains from one sample in a study of spatial heterogeneity in lung cancer. One entry per CDR3 protein, called by TCRdb with MiXCR from the 5' RACE reads. The sample holds about 2,100 distinct CDR3 sequences; over 15% are singletons and the top ten take around 43%. The input for sequencing was PBMCs, taken at surgery. Receptor source: a male donor with early-stage non-small cell lung cancer. CDR3s include the opening cysteine and the closing phenylalanine or tryptophan. The D gene is left open where the match is weak. The size field is filled for only some rows; it gives once, few, many or a size class.

J: TRBJ2-7; V: TRBV20-1; size: medium-sized; D: -; CDR3: CSASNPAVGHNEQYF; DNA: TGCAGTGCTAGTAATCCGGCGGTAGGGCACAACGAGCAGTACTTC
J: TRBJ2-3; V: TRBV10-3; size: many; D: -; CDR3: CAISETDTQYF; DNA: TGTGCCATCAGTGAGACAGATACGCAGTATTTT
J: TRBJ2-3; V: TRBV7-9; size: medium-sized; D: TRBD2; CDR3: CASSPGTTTDTQYF; DNA: TGTGCCAGCAGCCCCGGGACTACCACAGATACGCAGTATTTT
J: TRBJ2-6; V: TRBV11-2; size: -; D: -; CDR3: CASSRDSSGANVLTF; DNA: TGTGCCAGCAGCCGGGACTCCTCTGGGGCCAACGTCCTGACTTTC
J: TRBJ2-2; V: TRBV28; size: -; D: -; CDR3: CASRTSGLGELFF; DNA: TGTGCCAGCAGAACCTCGGGACTTGGGGAGCTGTTTTTT
J: TRBJ2-3; V: TRBV5-6; size: few; D: -; CDR3: CASSLERGGDSTDTQYF; DNA: TGTGCCAGCAGCTTGGAACGGGGCGGGGACAGCACAGATACGCAGTATTTT
J: TRBJ1-1; V: TRBV7-9; size: medium-sized; D: -; CDR3: CASSLDVGLPAEAFF; DNA: TGTGCCAGCAGCTTAGATGTAGGGCTCCCGGCTGAAGCTTTCTTT
J: TRBJ2-6; V: TRBV6-5; size: -; D: -; CDR3: CASSDVGANVLTF; DNA: TGTGCCAGCAGTGACGTTGGGGCCAACGTCCTGACTTTC
J: TRBJ2-5; V: TRBV10-2; size: -; D: TRBD2; CDR3: CASTVAGGLETQYF; DNA: TGCGCCAGCACCGTAGCGGGGGGGCTAGAGACCCAGTACTTC
J: TRBJ2-7; V: TRBV12-3/TRBV12-4; size: medium-sized; D: -; CDR3: CASSYGRGPYEQYF; DNA: TGTGCCAGCAGTTATGGGAGGGGGCCCTACGAGCAGTACTTC
J: TRBJ2-3; V: TRBV9; size: -; D: -; CDR3: CASEGLNTDTQYF; DNA: TGTGCCAGCGAAGGACTAAACACAGATACGCAGTATTTT